The 7 T cell receptor beta chains below come from one sample, sequenced in a study of shared clonotypes between healthy human individuals. CD45RO-negative, CCR7-selected cells formed the naive CD8 fraction, which excluded terminally differentiated effector memory CD45RA+ cells. Generated by immunoSEQ multiplex PCR, the TCRdb table keeps only in-frame clones and is missing some. The sample holds around 2,000,000 clones; approximately 94% are singletons and the top ten take 1% to 1.5%. The source material was naive CD8+ T cells sorted from blood. These receptors came from a man between 18 and 29 years old in good health.

On this clone itself: This sample also contains other DNA sequences that code for the same CDR3. This chain uses TRBV5-6 with TRBJ2-7, with D unresolved. CDR3 length: 12 amino acids. Germline-derived CDR1 and CDR2 are SGHDT and YYEEEE. V lost 0 bases, J lost 5 bases, and 6 bases lay in between. CDR3 DNA sequence: TGTGCCAGCAGCTTGGGAGTTGACGAGCAGTACTTC. This sequence encodes CASSLGVDEQYF.

The chain links TRBV30 to TRBJ2-5; D gene ambiguous. The CDR3 is 13 amino acids. Germline CDR1 is GTSNPN and CDR2 is SVGIG (reference sequence). V gave up 0 bases and J gave up 4 bases, with 9 bases separating them. CDR3 protein: CAWSVRIGETQYF. The CDR3 DNA follows: TGTGCCTGGAGTGTACGAATCGGAGAGACCCAGTACTTC.

A note on this clone: The same CDR3 also results from other DNA sequences found in this sample. V gene TRBV7-9 combines with J gene TRBJ2-7, with 8 bases that match TRBD1. The CDR3 is made up of 14 amino acids. V lost 5 bases to trimming and J lost 1 base; unmatched junction nucleotides: 4. Germline values: CDR1 SEHNR, CDR2 FQNEAQ (reference sequence). The CDR3: CASSRTGSSYEQYF. The CDR3 DNA follows: TGTGCCAGCAGCCGGACAGGGTCTTCCTACGAGCAGTACTTC. The variable domain in full, with the rest retrieved from reference TRBV7-9 and TRBJ2-7, is DTGVSQNPRHKITKRGQNVTFRCDPISEHNRLYWYRQTLGQGPEFLTYFQNEAQLEKSRLLSDRFSAERPKGSFSTLEIQRTEQGDSAMYLCASSRTGSSYEQYFGPGTRLTVT.

CDR3 region: CASSLSGDYGYTF. The DNA for the CDR3 is TGTGCCAGCAGCTTATCCGGGGACTATGGCTACACCTTC. The chain has TRBV7-9 and TRBJ1-2; no clear D. The germline V and J ends were trimmed by 2 bases and 3 bases, with 7 bases remaining between them. Germline values: CDR1 SEHNR, CDR2 FQNEAQ (reference sequence). The CDR3 length is 13 residues.

The chain links TRBV19 to TRBJ2-7; 7 bases line up with TRBD1. The CDR3 loop spans 14 amino acids. V lost 6 bases to trimming and J lost 2 bases; unmatched junction nucleotides: 7. Germline V gene sequence: CDR1 LNHDA, CDR2 SQIVND (reference sequence). The CDR3 DNA reads TGTGCCAGTAGGGATGGGGACAGCCCCTACGAGCAGTACTTC. Amino acids: CASRDGDSPYEQYF.

A few counts support this clone. V usage is TRBV7-9 and J usage is TRBJ2-3; 8 nucleotides agree with TRBD1. The CDR3 length is 15 residues. Losses at the gene ends were 4 bases for V and 0 bases for J; bases not matched to a gene: 3. The V gene's germline CDR1 is SEHNR and CDR2 FQNEAQ (reference sequence). CDR3 loop: CASSSGQGSTDTQYF. Written as DNA, the CDR3 is TGTGCCAGCAGCTCCGGACAGGGAAGCACAGATACGCAGTATTTT. The full variable domain, in which reference TRBV7-9 and TRBJ2-3 provide the parts outside the CDR3, is DTGVSQNPRHKITKRGQNVTFRCDPISEHNRLYWYRQTLGQGPEFLTYFQNEAQLEKSRLLSDRFSAERPKGSFSTLEIQRTEQGDSAMYLCASSSGQGSTDTQYFGPGTRLTVL.

The rearrangement links TRBV23-1 to TRBJ1-1, with D possibly matching TRBD1 (6 bases). TRBV23-1 is noted as an ORF with a role that remains uncertain. V gave up 6 bases and J gave up 3 bases, with 23 bases separating them. The CDR3 is 17 amino acids. CDR3 in amino acids: CASRQGPPPSYDTEAFF. The DNA for the CDR3 is TGCGCCAGCAGACAGGGTCCTCCTCCCTCATACGACACTGAAGCTTTCTTT.